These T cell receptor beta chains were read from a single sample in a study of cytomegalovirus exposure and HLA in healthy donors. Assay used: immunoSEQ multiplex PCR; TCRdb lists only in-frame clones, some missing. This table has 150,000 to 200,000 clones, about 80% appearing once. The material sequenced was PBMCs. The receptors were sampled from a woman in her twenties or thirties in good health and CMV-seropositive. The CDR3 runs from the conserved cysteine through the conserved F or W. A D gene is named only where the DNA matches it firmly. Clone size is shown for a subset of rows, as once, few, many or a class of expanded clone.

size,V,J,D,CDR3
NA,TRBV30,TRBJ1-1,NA,CACKNGVGTEAFF
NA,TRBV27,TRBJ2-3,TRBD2,CASSSLGLAGTDTQYF
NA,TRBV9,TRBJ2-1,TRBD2,CASSAGGRETRARGEQFF
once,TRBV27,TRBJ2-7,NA,CASSFSGGYEQYF
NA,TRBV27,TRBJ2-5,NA,CASSLQFYETQYF
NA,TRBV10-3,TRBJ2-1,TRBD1,CAISYPGTGLLNEQFF
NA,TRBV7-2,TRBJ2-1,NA,CASSLAADNEQFF
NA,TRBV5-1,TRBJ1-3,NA,CASSLTSSGNTIYF
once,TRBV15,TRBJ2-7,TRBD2,CATSSPTSGAYEQYF
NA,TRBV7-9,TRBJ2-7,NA,CATRVSGNSYEQYF
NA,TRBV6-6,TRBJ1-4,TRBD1,CASSYSRQGNEKLFF
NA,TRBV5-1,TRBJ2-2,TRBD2,CASNPGLAGAGELFF
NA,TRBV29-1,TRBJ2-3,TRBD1,CSVRAGGGPDTQYF
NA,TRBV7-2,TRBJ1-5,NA,CASSLGAGNSNQPQHF
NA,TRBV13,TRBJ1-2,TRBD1,CASSHRQGGIGGYTF
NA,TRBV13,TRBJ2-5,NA,CASSLEGSGEKETQYF
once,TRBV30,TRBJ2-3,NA,CAWSQGDTQYF
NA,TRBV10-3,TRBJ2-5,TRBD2,CAISESNRGLAGVKETQYF
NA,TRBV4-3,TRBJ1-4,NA,CASSQDDIRSATNEKLFF
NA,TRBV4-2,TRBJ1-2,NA,CASSPVQGYGYTF
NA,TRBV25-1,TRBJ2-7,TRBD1,CASSDSGQGIYEQYF
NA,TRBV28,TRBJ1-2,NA,CASSFDLGVSGGGYTF
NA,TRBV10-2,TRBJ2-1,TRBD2,CASRMGLADYNEQFF
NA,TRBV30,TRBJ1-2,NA,CAWERGNYGYTF
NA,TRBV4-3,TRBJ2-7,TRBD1,CASSQLIPGDRGNEQYF
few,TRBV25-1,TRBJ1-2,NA,CASSPFPRGSGYTF
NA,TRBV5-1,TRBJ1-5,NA,CASSLDGYSNQPQHF
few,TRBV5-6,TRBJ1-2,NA,CASSLGDYGYTF
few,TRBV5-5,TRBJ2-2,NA,CASSLVRLANTGELFF
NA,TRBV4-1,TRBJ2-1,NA,CASSQSGARSDEQFF
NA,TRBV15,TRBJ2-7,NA,CATSRALGLFYEQYF
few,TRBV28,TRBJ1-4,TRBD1,CASNSPRDRVELNEKLFF
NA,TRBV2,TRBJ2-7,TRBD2,CAGREMAGGPLSYEQYF
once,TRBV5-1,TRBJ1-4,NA,CASSLADPDVEKLFF
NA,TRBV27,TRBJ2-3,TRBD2,CASLGDEREFPTDTQYF
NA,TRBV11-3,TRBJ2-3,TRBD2,CASNLFAGGLQYF
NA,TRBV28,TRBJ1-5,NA,CASSLARRQPQHF
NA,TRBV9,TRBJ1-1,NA,CASSINPGDTEAFF
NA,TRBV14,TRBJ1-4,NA,CASSQDINGVREKLFF
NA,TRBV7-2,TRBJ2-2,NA,CASSDFLRNTGELFF
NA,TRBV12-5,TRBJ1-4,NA,CASGPGGTTNEKLFF
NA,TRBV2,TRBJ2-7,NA,CASREERYEQYF
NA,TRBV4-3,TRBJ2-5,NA,CASSPEAGSETQYF
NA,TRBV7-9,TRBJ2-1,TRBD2,CASSLGLAGPSSYNEQFF
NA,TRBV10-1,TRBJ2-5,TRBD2,CASSRGLAGTQYF
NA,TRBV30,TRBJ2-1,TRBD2,CAWRVTSGSNEQFF
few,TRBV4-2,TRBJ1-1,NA,CASSQVAGGTEAFF
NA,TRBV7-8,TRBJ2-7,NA,CASSSQGEQYF
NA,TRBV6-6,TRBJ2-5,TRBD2,CASTSGTSAKETQYF
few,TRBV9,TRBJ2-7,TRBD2,CASSGLAGGPGGEQYF
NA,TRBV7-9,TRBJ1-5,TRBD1,CASSPQGAGSQPQHF
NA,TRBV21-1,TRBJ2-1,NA,CASSKFCGTILVNEQFF